Each of the 11 T cell receptor beta chains below was sequenced from the same sample in a study of response to subunit inactivated influenza vaccine. TCRdb reprocessed the RT-PCR reads via MiXCR and lists one record per CDR3 protein. The profile shows about 540,000 distinct CDR3 sequences, approximately 22% of them singletons. These sequences were also reported in another study, on T cells expressing NK-cell markers. That paper adds: UMI-tagged 5'RACE template switching yielded the TCR beta cDNA.

The sample here was CD4+ T cells sorted from PBMCs, taken about 11 days after vaccination. These receptor sequences come from a middle-aged man who received an inactivated influenza vaccine.

In its sample, this clonotype was seen a few times. The chain couples TRBV5-1 to TRBJ2-7, with D uncertain. V lost 0 bases and J 5 bases, leaving 15 bases between the germline ends. The CDR3 extends over 15 amino acids. Germline V gene sequence: CDR1 SGHRS, CDR2 YFSETQ. This chain's CDR3 is CASSLESARSHEQYF. The DNA of the CDR3 is TGCGCCAGCAGCTTGGAATCGGCCAGGAGCCACGAGCAGTACTTC.

This clonotype was counted at least ten times. DNA of the CDR3: TGTGCCAGCAGCAAGGGACCGAACAATGAGCAGTTCTTC. The encoded protein is CASSKGPNNEQFF. The V gene is TRBV7-3, the J gene TRBJ2-1, with D possibly being TRBD1 or TRBD2 (5 bases each). The CDR3 contains 13 residues. V shed 5 bases and J shed 5 bases, with 10 bases lying between them. Germline V lookup: CDR1 SGHTA, CDR2 FQGTGA.

This clonotype was observed a handful of times. The chain employs TRBV6-1 and TRBJ1-2; D not resolved. The germline CDR1 and CDR2 sequences are MNHNS and SASEGT. The CDR3 consists of 13 residues. Deletions cut 7 bases from V and 2 bases from J, with 11 bases between. CDR3 nucleotide sequence: TGTGCCAGCACCCCTACTCAAAACTATGGCTACACCTTC. Translating gives CASTPTQNYGYTF.

The V and J genes are TRBV20-1 and TRBJ2-7; the D gene is possibly TRBD1 (6 bases). V was clipped by 3 bases and J by 3 bases, with 9 bases between them. The CDR3 sequence is 12 residues long. Germline V CDR1 and CDR2: DFQATT, SNEGSKA (reference sequence). CDR3 sequence (DNA): TGCAGTGCTAGTGAGACAGGCTACGAGCAGTACTTC. Its translation is CSASETGYEQYF.

This clonotype has just a few counts. The chain carries TRBV7-2 and TRBJ2-5; D is perhaps TRBD2 (6 bases). CDR1 SGHTA and CDR2 FQGNSA come from the germline V gene. There are 13 residues in the CDR3. The ends were cut back, 7 bases at V and 5 bases at J, with 14 bases in the middle. The CDR3 DNA follows: TGTGCCAGCACTGGGGGACTCCGGGAGACCCAGTACTTC. Translated, it gives CASTGGLRETQYF.

This chain uses TRBV10-3 with TRBJ2-1; TRBD1 is a possible D gene (6 bases). V lost 2 bases and J lost 8, with 10 bases in between. CDR3 length: 13 amino acids. Germline loops: CDR1 ENHRY, CDR2 SYGVKD. CDR3 bases: TGTGCCATCAGTGAGGTACAGGGCCATGAGCAGTTCTTC. Translation gives CAISEVQGHEQFF.

The chain recombines TRBV25-1 with TRBJ2-7, with D unclear. The germline CDR1 and CDR2 sequences are MGHDK and SYGVNS. Trimming took 5 bases from V and 2 from J, leaving 22 bases between them. CDR3 size: 17 residues. The CDR3 nucleotides read TGTGCCAGCAGTCCCTCCCCGGGTAAAGATAACACCTACGAGCAGTACTTC. Protein product: CASSPSPGKDNTYEQYF.

This clonotype was observed a handful of times. The chain couples TRBV7-2 to TRBJ2-7, with a tentative D call TRBD1 (8 bases). The germline gives CDR1 SGHTA, CDR2 FQGNSA. V gave up 5 bases and J gave up 0 bases, with 17 bases separating them. The CDR3 covers 16 residues. CDR3 nucleotide sequence: TGTGCCAGCAGCGCGCCACAGGGGGGGTACTCCTACGAGCAGTACTTC. It encodes CASSAPQGGYSYEQYF.

This clonotype was seen only a few times. The CDR3 bases are TGCAGTGCTAGCCGGACAGGGAGGGAGACCCAGTACTTC. It codes for CSASRTGRETQYF. This chain uses TRBV20-1 with TRBJ2-5; 8 positions agree with TRBD1. With V trimmed by 3 bases and J by 5 bases, 5 bases remained unmatched. Germline CDR1 is DFQATT and CDR2 is SNEGSKA (reference sequence). CDR3 length equals 13 residues.

The rearrangement links TRBV3-1 to TRBJ2-1; possibly TRBD1 for D (6 bases). The V gene lost 4 bases and the J gene lost 4 bases, with 14 bases spanning the gap. This CDR3 is built from 15 residues. CDR1 is LGHDT and CDR2 is YNNKEL in the germline V gene (reference sequence). CDR3 DNA sequence: TGTGCCAGCAGCCCAAACAGGGCGGGTTACAATGAGCAGTTCTTC. It specifies CASSPNRAGYNEQFF.

This clonotype was seen at least ten times. The chain couples TRBV6-2 or TRBV6-3 to TRBJ2-2; TRBD1 matches 8 bases. This CDR3 comprises 15 residues. Germline-derived CDR1 and CDR2 are MNHEY and SVGEGT. J was trimmed by 1 base and V by 7 bases; bases with no gene match: 5. The DNA for the CDR3 is TGTGCCAGCAAAAACGACAGGGGGAACACCGGGGAGCTGTTTTTT. Protein sequence: CASKNDRGNTGELFF.